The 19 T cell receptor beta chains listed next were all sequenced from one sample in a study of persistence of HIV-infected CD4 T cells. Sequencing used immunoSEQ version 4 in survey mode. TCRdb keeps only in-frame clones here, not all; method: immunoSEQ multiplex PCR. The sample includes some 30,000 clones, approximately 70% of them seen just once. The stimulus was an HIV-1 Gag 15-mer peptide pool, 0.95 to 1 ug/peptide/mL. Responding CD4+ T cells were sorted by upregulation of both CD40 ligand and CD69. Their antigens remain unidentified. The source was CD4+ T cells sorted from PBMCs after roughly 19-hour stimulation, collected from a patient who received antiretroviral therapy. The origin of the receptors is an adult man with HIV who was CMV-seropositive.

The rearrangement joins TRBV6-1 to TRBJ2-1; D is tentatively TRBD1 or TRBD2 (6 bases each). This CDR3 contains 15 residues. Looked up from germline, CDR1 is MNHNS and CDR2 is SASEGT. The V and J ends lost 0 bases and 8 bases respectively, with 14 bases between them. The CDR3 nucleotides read TGTGCCAGCAGTGAAGCGGGGGGCCTCGTTGATGAGCAGTTCTTC. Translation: CASSEAGGLVDEQFF.

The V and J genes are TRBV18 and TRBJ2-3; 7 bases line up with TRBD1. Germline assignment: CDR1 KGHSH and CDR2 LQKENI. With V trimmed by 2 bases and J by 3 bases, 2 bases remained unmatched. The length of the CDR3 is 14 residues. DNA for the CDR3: TGTGCCAGCTCACCAGGGACAGTTACAGATACGCAGTATTTT. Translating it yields CASSPGTVTDTQYF.

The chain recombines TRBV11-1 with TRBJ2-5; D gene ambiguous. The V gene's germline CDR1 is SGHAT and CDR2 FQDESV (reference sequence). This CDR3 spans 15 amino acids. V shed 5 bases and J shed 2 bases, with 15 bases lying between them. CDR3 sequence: CASSPKRLTQETQYF. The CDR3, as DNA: TGTGCCAGCAGCCCTAAGCGACTTACGCAAGAGACCCAGTACTTC. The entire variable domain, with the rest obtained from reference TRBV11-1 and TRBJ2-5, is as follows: EAEVAQSPRYKITEKSQAVAFWCDPISGHATLYWYRQILGQGPELLVQFQDESVVDDSQLPKDRFSAERLKGVDSTLKIQPAELGDSAMYLCASSPKRLTQETQYFGPGTRLLVL.

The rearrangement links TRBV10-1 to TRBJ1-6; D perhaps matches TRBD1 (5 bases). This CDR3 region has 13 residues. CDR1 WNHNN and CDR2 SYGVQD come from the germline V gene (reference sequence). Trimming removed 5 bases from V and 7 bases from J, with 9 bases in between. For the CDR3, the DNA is TGCGCCAGCAGTCCCAACAGGAATTCACCCCTCCACTTT. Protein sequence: CASSPNRNSPLHF.

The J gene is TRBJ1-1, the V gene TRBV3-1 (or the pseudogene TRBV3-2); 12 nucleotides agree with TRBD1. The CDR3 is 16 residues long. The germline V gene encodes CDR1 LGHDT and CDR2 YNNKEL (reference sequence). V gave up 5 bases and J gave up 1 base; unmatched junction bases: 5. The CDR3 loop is CASSIRDRGPNTEAFF. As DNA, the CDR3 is TGTGCCAGCAGCATCCGGGACAGGGGGCCGAACACTGAAGCTTTCTTT.

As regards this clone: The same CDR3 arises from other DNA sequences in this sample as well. The DNA for the CDR3 is TGTGCCAGTAGTATTGGGACAGGGCCCTACGAGCAGTACTTC. Translating gives CASSIGTGPYEQYF. The chain has TRBV19 and TRBJ2-7; 9 bases fit TRBD1. This CDR3 has 14 residues. The trim removed 3 bases at V and 2 bases at J, leaving 2 bases unmatched. Looked up from germline, CDR1 is LNHDA and CDR2 is SQIVND (reference sequence).

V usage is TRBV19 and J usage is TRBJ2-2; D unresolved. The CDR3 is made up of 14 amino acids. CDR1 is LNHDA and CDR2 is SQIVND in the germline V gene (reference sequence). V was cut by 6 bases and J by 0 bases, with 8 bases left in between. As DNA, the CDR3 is TGTGCCAGTAGATCGGGCGCGAACACCGGGGAGCTGTTTTTT. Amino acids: CASRSGANTGELFF.

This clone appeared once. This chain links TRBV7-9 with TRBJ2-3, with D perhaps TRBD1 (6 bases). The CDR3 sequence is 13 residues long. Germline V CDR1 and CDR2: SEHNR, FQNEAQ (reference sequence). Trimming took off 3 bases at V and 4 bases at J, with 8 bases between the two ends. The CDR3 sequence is CASSFSGADTQYF. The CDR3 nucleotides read TGTGCCAGCAGCTTCTCAGGGGCAGATACGCAGTATTTT.

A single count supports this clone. CDR3 sequence: CASSQDFVAGNVGVAKNIQYF. CDR3 nucleotides: TGTGCCAGCAGCCAAGATTTCGTGGCAGGGAATGTCGGCGTAGCCAAAAACATTCAGTACTTC. The genes are TRBV4-2 and TRBJ2-4, with a possible D match to TRBD1 (5 bases). Germline V CDR1 and CDR2: LGHNA, YNFKEQ. V was pared by 0 bases and J by 0 bases, with 24 bases between. CDR3 length: 21 amino acids.

The CDR3 is CASSSPTHRTGPIYEQYF. The CDR3 DNA sequence: TGTGCCAGCAGCTCGCCCACACACAGGACAGGGCCAATATACGAGCAGTACTTC. V gene TRBV5-4 combines with J gene TRBJ2-7, with 8 bases matching TRBD1. The CDR3 spans 18 residues. The V segment lost 3 bases and the J segment 4 bases; nucleotides outside the gene matches: 18. CDR1 and CDR2 from the germline V gene are SGHNT and YYREEE (reference sequence). The variable domain in full, completed from reference TRBV5-4 and TRBJ2-7, reads ETGVTQSPTHLIKTRGQQVTLRCSSQSGHNTVSWYQQALGQGPQFIFQYYREEENGRGNFPPRFSGLQFPNYSSELNVNALELDDSALYLCASSSPTHRTGPIYEQYFGPGTRLTVT.

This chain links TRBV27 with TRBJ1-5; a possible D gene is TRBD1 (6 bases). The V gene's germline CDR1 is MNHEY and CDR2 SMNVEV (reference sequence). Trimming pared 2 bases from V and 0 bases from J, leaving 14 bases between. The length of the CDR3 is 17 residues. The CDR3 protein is CASSLRGRGYSNQPQHF. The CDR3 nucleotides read TGTGCCAGCAGTTTAAGGGGGAGGGGTTATAGCAATCAGCCCCAGCATTTT.

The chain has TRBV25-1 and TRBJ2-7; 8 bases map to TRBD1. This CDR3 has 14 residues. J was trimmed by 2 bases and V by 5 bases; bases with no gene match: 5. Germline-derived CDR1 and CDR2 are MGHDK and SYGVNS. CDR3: CASSRETGAYEQYF. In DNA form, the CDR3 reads TGTGCCAGCAGTCGAGAGACAGGGGCCTACGAGCAGTACTTC.

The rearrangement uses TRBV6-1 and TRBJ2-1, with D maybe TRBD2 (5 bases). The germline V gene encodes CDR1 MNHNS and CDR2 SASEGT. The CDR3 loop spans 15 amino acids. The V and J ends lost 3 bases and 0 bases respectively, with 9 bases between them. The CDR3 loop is CASSEQGSSYNEQFF. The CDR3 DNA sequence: TGTGCCAGCAGTGAGCAAGGGAGCTCCTACAATGAGCAGTTCTTC.

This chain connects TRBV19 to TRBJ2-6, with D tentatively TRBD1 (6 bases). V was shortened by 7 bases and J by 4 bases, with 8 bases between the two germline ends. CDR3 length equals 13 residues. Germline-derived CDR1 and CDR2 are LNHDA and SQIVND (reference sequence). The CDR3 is CASNRAGANVLTF. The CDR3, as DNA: TGTGCCAGTAACAGGGCGGGGGCCAACGTCCTGACTTTC. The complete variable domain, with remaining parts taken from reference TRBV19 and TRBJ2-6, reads DGGITQSPKYLFRKEGQNVTLSCEQNLNHDAMYWYRQDPGQGLRLIYYSQIVNDFQKGDIAEGYSVSREKKESFPLTVTSAQKNPTAFYLCASNRAGANVLTFGAGSRLTVL.

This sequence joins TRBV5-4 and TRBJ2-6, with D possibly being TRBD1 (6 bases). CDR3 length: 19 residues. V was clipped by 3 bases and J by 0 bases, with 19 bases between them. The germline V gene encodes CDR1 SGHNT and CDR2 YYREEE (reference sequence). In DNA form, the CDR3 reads TGTGCCAGCAGCTCCTTGACAGGCGGCCCGCTCTCTGGGGCCAACGTCCTGACTTTC. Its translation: CASSSLTGGPLSGANVLTF.

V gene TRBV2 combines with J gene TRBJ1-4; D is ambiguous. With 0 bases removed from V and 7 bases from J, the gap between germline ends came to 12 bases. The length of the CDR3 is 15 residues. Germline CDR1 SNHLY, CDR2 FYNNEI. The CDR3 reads CASSEAEVLSEKLFF. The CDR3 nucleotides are TGTGCCAGCAGTGAAGCAGAAGTCCTGAGTGAAAAACTGTTTTTT.

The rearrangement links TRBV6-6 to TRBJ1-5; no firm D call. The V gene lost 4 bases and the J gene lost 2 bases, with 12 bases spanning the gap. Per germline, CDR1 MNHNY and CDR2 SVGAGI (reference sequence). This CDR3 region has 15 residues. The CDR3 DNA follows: TGTGCCAGCAGTTGGACTCTCTACGGCAATCAGCCCCAGCATTTT. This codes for CASSWTLYGNQPQHF.

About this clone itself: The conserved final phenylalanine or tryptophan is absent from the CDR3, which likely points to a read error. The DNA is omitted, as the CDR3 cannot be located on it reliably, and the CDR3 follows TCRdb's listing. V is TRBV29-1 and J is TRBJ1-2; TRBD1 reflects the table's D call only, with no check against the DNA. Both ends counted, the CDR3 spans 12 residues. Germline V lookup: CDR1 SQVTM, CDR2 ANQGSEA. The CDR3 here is CSVEDQDSKGVL.

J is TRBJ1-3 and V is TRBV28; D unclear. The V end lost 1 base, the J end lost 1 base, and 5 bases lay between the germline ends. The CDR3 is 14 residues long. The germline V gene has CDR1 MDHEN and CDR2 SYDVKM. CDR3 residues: CASSLYRSGNTIYF. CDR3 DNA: TGTGCCAGCAGTTTATATAGGTCTGGAAACACCATATATTTT.